The following is a TCR beta chain sequence with its context. The antigen is not known. Looked up from germline, CDR1 is SGHTA and CDR2 is FQGNSA. The J segment lost 4 bases and the V segment lost 5 bases, leaving 9 bases of the junction unmatched. The CDR3 has 15 residues. TCRdb keeps only in-frame clones here, not all; method: immunoSEQ multiplex PCR. The sample has about 79,000 clones; roughly 90% are singletons. The source of the sample is a study of OX40 agonist ivuxolimab in advanced cancers. Background on the study: Antecedent anti-PD-1, anti-PD-L1 or anti-CTLA-4 therapy was permissible, with roughly 36% having received some. Study-wide results and limits: Clonal expansion from baseline to week 6 occurred in both CD4+ and CD8+ T cells. In the expanded peripheral T cells, antigen specificity was never determined.

This chain joins TRBV7-2 and TRBJ2-5; 8 nucleotides match TRBD2. This clonotype originated in an adult with an advanced solid tumor such as melanoma, head and neck, liver or kidney cancer. The starting material was CD4+ or CD8+ T cells sorted from blood, obtained in a trial of the OX40 agonist ivuxolimab. The CDR3 nucleotides are TGTGCCAGCAGCCCTAACGGGGGGGCGGGAGAGACCCAGTACTTC. It yields the protein CASSPNGGAGETQYF.